One sample yielded the 29 T cell receptor beta chains listed below, sequenced in a study of metastatic and nonmetastatic thyroid tumors. TCRdb redid the clone calls on the PCR reads using MiXCR. The sample has around 28,000 clones, over 10% seen once. Ahead of thyroid surgery, no patient had received treatment of any kind. Sequencing used blood. These TCRs come from a female donor with papillary thyroid cancer or a benign thyroid nodule (not recorded which). Some clones in this sample may be carry-over from other donors' samples.

This clone was found many times. This chain links TRBV9 with TRBJ2-1; D ambiguous. This CDR3 comprises 12 residues. The V gene lost 3 bases and the J gene lost 7 bases, with 8 bases spanning the gap. Germline V gene lookup returns CDR1 SGDLS and CDR2 YYNGEE. The CDR3 nucleotides are TGTGCCAGCAGCGCTTATGAGAATGAGCAGTTCTTC. Encoded protein: CASSAYENEQFF.

This clone was observed at least ten times. The chain carries TRBV2 and TRBJ2-5, with unresolved D. The CDR3 is made up of 14 amino acids. With 6 bases removed from V and 5 bases from J, the gap between germline ends came to 16 bases. CDR1 SNHLY and CDR2 FYNNEI come from the germline V gene. CDR3 in amino acids: CASRARVVRETQYF. Written as DNA, the CDR3 is TGTGCCAGCAGGGCTCGGGTAGTCAGGGAGACCCAGTACTTC.

This clone was seen ten or more times. This CDR3 is CASSSGTLNTEAFF. CDR3 bases: TGTGCCAGCAGTTCCGGGACGCTGAACACTGAAGCTTTCTTT. This chain uses TRBV4-2 with TRBJ1-1; D is perhaps TRBD1 (5 bases). V lost 6 bases to trimming and J lost 0 bases, with 11 bases between them. CDR1 LGHNA and CDR2 YNFKEQ come from the germline V gene. The CDR3 has 14 residues.

Worth noting for this clone: A single base separates this from a much larger clone, so it may be a read error. No conserved phenylalanine or tryptophan is present at the end of the CDR3, so a read error is the likely explanation. This chain joins TRBV6-9 and TRBJ2-5, with D hard to call. The CDR3 spans 14 residues. In germline, CDR1 is MNHGY, CDR2 SVAAGI. V shed 4 bases and J shed 4 bases, with 13 bases lying between them. The CDR3 is CASSSVYSVETQYL. CDR3 DNA sequence: TGTGCCAGCAGTTCCGTATACAGCGTAGAGACCCAGTACCTC.

Ten or more counts support this clone. CDR3 region: CASSLRGDSGVGGYTF. In DNA, the CDR3 is TGTGCCAGCAGCTTAAGAGGTGACAGTGGGGTAGGAGGCTACACCTTC. The rearrangement links TRBV7-3 to TRBJ1-2; a weak D match, TRBD1 (5 bases). The CDR3 extends over 16 amino acids. Germline V gives CDR1 SGHTA, CDR2 FQGTGA. V lost 1 base and J lost 8, with 20 bases in between.

This clone was recorded at least ten times. The chain combines TRBV28 with TRBJ1-4, with D perhaps matching TRBD1 (6 bases). The CDR3 is 16 amino acids. Germline V gives CDR1 MDHEN, CDR2 SYDVKM. V was trimmed by 3 bases and J by 8 bases, leaving 19 bases between them. The CDR3 protein is CASSFGGAGGKEKLFF. CDR3 sequence (DNA): TGTGCCAGCAGTTTTGGGGGGGCCGGGGGGAAGGAAAAACTGTTTTTT.

This clone was recorded at least ten times. This chain connects TRBV24-1 to TRBJ2-3; 9 positions match TRBD1. The CDR3 is 16 amino acids. Trimming took 3 bases from V and 0 from J; bases not matched to a gene: 3. CDR1 and CDR2 (germline): KGHDR, SFDVKD. CDR3 protein: CATSDGGQGSTDTQYF. The CDR3 DNA reads TGTGCCACCAGTGATGGGGGACAGGGCAGCACAGATACGCAGTATTTT.

This rearrangement joins TRBV20-1 to TRBJ2-7, with D perhaps TRBD2 (6 bases). Germline values: CDR1 DFQATT, CDR2 SNEGSKA (reference sequence). V was clipped by 1 base and J by 7 bases, with 20 bases between them. The CDR3 runs to 15 residues. The CDR3 here is CSARGGCGDSGEQYF. CDR3 nucleotide sequence: TGCAGTGCTAGAGGGGGGTGTGGGGACTCTGGTGAGCAGTACTTC.

This clone was observed at least ten times. The J gene is TRBJ2-7, the V gene TRBV30; D is uncertain. The V gene lost 5 bases and the J gene lost 5 bases, with 10 bases spanning the gap. Germline V gene data show CDR1 as GTSNPN and CDR2 as SVGIG (reference sequence). CDR3 length equals 11 residues. Here the CDR3 reads CAWFSSDEQYF. Here the CDR3 DNA reads TGTGCCTGGTTTAGCTCTGACGAGCAGTACTTC.

As concerns this clone: A much larger clone is a single base away; this may be a read error. J is TRBJ2-1 and V is TRBV5-1, with D maybe TRBD2 (6 bases). Germline V gives CDR1 SGHRS, CDR2 YFSETQ. The CDR3 consists of 16 residues. Here the CDR3 DNA reads TGCGCCAGCAGCTTGGGTGTTAGCGGAAGCTACAATGAGCAGTCCTTC. This codes for CASSLGVSGSYNEQSF.

This clone was seen a few times. A much larger clone lies a single base off, so this may be a read error. Since no conserved phenylalanine or tryptophan closes the CDR3, a read error is the likely cause. The chain is built from TRBV6-2 or TRBV6-3 and TRBJ2-7; possible D gene TRBD1, 5 bases. Germline CDR1 is MNHEY and CDR2 is SVGEGT. The CDR3 spans 15 residues. Trimming removed 2 bases at V and 1 base at J, with 12 bases between. CDR3 amino acids: CASSYREAGSYEQYL. For the CDR3, the DNA is TGTGCCAGCAGTTACAGAGAGGCAGGGTCCTACGAGCAGTACCTC.

This clone appeared a single time. The rearrangement joins TRBV5-1 to TRBJ1-1, with D unclear. Germline V gene lookup returns CDR1 SGHRS and CDR2 YFSETQ. V shed 0 bases and J shed 2 bases, with 14 bases lying between them. This CDR3 spans 16 amino acids. CDR3 amino acids: CASSLESGGVNTEAFF. DNA for the CDR3: TGCGCCAGCAGCTTGGAATCTGGTGGGGTAAACACTGAAGCTTTCTTT.

Many counts were recorded for this clone. The chain recombines TRBV5-1 with TRBJ1-4, with D hard to call. Trimming removed 3 bases from V and 12 bases from J, with 21 bases in between. Germline loops: CDR1 SGHRS, CDR2 YFSETQ. The CDR3 is 15 residues long. The CDR3 loop reads CASSSSDGGPLELFF. The CDR3 coding sequence is TGCGCCAGCAGCTCTTCGGACGGTGGTCCGCTGGAACTGTTTTTT.

Details on this clone: The final CDR3 position lacks the conserved phenylalanine or tryptophan, pointing to a likely read error. The CDR3 here is CASSSSGQGLNYEQYL. The CDR3 DNA is TGTGCCAGCAGTTCATCGGGACAGGGTCTAAACTACGAGCAGTACCTC. This chain joins TRBV12-3 or TRBV12-4 and TRBJ2-7, with 9 bases lining up with TRBD1. Trimming took 4 bases from V and 3 from J; bases not matched to a gene: 10. The CDR3 runs to 16 residues.

This chain connects TRBV20-1 to TRBJ2-3; 11 nucleotides agree with TRBD2. The CDR3 runs to 14 residues. Trimming took 5 bases from V and 5 from J; bases not matched to a gene: 6. Germline assignment: CDR1 DFQATT and CDR2 SNEGSKA (reference sequence). The CDR3: CSAQLAGVEDTQYF. The DNA for the CDR3 is TGCAGTGCTCAACTAGCGGGAGTTGAAGATACGCAGTATTTT.

Ten or more counts support this clone. The V and J genes are TRBV2 and TRBJ1-2, with TRBD1 matching 7 bases. This CDR3 contains 17 residues. CDR1 and CDR2 from the germline V gene are SNHLY and FYNNEI. V gave up 6 bases and J gave up 4 bases; unmatched junction bases: 17. The CDR3 DNA reads as TGTGCCAGCAGGGGGACAAGGGGACAGTCGGAAGTCTATGGCTACACCTTC. It is translated as CASRGTRGQSEVYGYTF.

The V call is TRBV28, the J call TRBJ2-3; 9 nucleotides match TRBD1. CDR3 length: 15 residues. Germline CDR1 MDHEN, CDR2 SYDVKM. After removal of 5 bases from V and 3 bases from J, the junction contained 6 bases not matched to a gene. The CDR3 sequence is CASSPGTGRTDTQYF. CDR3 DNA: TGTGCCAGCAGTCCTGGGACAGGGAGGACAGATACGCAGTATTTT. The full variable domain, in which reference TRBV28 and TRBJ2-3 provide the parts outside the CDR3, is DVKVTQSSRYLVKRTGEKVFLECVQDMDHENMFWYRQDPGLGLRLIYFSYDVKMKEKGDIPEGYSVSREKKERFSLILESASTNQTSMYLCASSPGTGRTDTQYFGPGTRLTVL.

This clone was counted many times. The V gene is TRBV19, the J gene TRBJ1-2; D not certain. The length of the CDR3 is 14 residues. Trimming removed 0 bases at V and 2 bases at J, with 7 bases between. From germline, CDR1 is LNHDA and CDR2 SQIVND (reference sequence). As DNA, the CDR3 is TGTGCCAGTAGTATAGAGTTGGGGAACTATGGCTACACCTTC. The encoded protein is CASSIELGNYGYTF.

Ten or more counts support this clone. This rearrangement joins TRBV28 to TRBJ1-2; 8 nucleotides match TRBD1. There are 13 residues in the CDR3. Germline values: CDR1 MDHEN, CDR2 SYDVKM. After removal of 8 bases from V and 4 bases from J, the junction contained 6 bases not matched to a gene. The CDR3 loop is CASGTGPGYGYTF. DNA of the CDR3: TGTGCCAGCGGGACAGGCCCCGGCTATGGCTACACCTTC.

This clone has at least ten counts. The chain combines TRBV18 with TRBJ2-1; D remains ambiguous. Germline V gene lookup returns CDR1 KGHSH and CDR2 LQKENI. Between the trimmed V and J ends, which lost 0 bases and 2 bases, there was a span of 11 bases. This CDR3 spans 16 amino acids. As DNA, the CDR3 is TGTGCCAGCTCACCACCCGTTAGACCGACCTACAATGAGCAGTTCTTC. Its protein is CASSPPVRPTYNEQFF.

This clone was counted ten times or more. CDR3 sequence (DNA): TGCAGTGTTTTGCGGGAGGTCGCAGATACGCAGTATTTT. It encodes CSVLREVADTQYF. V and J are TRBV20-1 and TRBJ2-3; 8 bases align to TRBD2. V gave up 7 bases and J gave up 4 bases; unmatched junction bases: 7. CDR1 and CDR2 from the germline V gene are DFQATT and SNEGSKA (reference sequence). This CDR3 spans 13 amino acids.

This clone was recorded many times. The rearrangement uses TRBV28 and TRBJ1-3, with TRBD1 as a possible D gene (6 bases). The length of the CDR3 is 14 residues. Germline CDR1 is MDHEN and CDR2 is SYDVKM. Trimming cost V 6 bases and J 2 bases, with 11 bases left between them. Written as DNA, the CDR3 is TGTGCCAGCAGGCTGACAGGCGCTGGAAACACCATATATTTT. This gives the protein CASRLTGAGNTIYF.

This clone was seen a handful of times. The junction departs from the called germline gene at one end, perhaps through a read error. The chain couples TRBV6-1 to TRBJ2-7, with D perhaps matching TRBD1 or TRBD2 (5 bases each). The CDR3 covers 15 residues. Germline values: CDR1 MNHNS, CDR2 SASEGT. In nucleotides, the CDR3 is TGTGCCAGCATTGAAAATCAGGGACCCTCCTACGAGCAGTACTTC. Translation gives CASIENQGPSYEQYF.

This rearrangement joins TRBV3-1 to TRBJ2-3, with a weak D call TRBD2 (5 bases). The germline gives CDR1 LGHDT, CDR2 YNNKEL (reference sequence). Between the trimmed V and J ends, which lost 8 bases and 2 bases, there was a span of 11 bases. The CDR3 is 13 amino acids. CDR3 region: CASGWEYTDTQYF. CDR3 DNA sequence: TGTGCCAGCGGCTGGGAGTACACAGATACGCAGTATTTT.

Many counts were recorded for this clone. V usage is TRBV6-2 or TRBV6-3 and J usage is TRBJ2-2; no reliable D call. Germline V CDR1 and CDR2: MNHEY, SVGEGT. With 6 bases removed from V and 6 bases from J, the gap between germline ends came to 14 bases. CDR3 length: 14 amino acids. DNA for the CDR3: TGTGCCAGCAGGTTGATCAATTCCGCCGGGGAGCTGTTTTTT. As protein: CASRLINSAGELFF.

This clone was recorded many times. This chain connects TRBV27 to TRBJ1-4; D is unclear. The CDR3 runs to 11 residues. Germline values: CDR1 MNHEY, CDR2 SMNVEV (reference sequence). V was shortened by 8 bases and J by 4 bases, with 5 bases between the two germline ends. DNA of the CDR3: TGTGCCAGCGCTCTTAATGAAAAACTGTTTTTT. Its protein is CASALNEKLFF.

This clone was observed at least ten times. V is TRBV11-2 and J is TRBJ2-2; D is unclear. The CDR3 sequence is 15 residues long. Trimming cost V 5 bases and J 4 bases, with 14 bases left between them. CDR1 is SGHAT and CDR2 is FQNNGV in the germline V gene. The CDR3 here is CASSPWNSLTGELFF. CDR3 coding DNA: TGTGCCAGCAGCCCCTGGAACTCCCTCACCGGGGAGCTGTTTTTT. The whole variable domain, remainder taken from reference TRBV11-2 and TRBJ2-2, is EAGVAQSPRYKIIEKRQSVAFWCNPISGHATLYWYQQILGQGPKLLIQFQNNGVVDDSQLPKDRFSAERLKGVDSTLKIQPAKLEDSAVYLCASSPWNSLTGELFFGEGSRLTVL.

At least ten counts were recorded for this clone. J is TRBJ2-7 and V is TRBV2, with D unresolved. CDR1 SNHLY and CDR2 FYNNEI come from the germline V gene. Trimming left V 6 bases short and J 6 bases short, with 12 bases between. CDR3 length: 12 amino acids. The CDR3 nucleotides read TGTGCCAGCAGGGCCGTCTCTAGCGAGCAGTACTTC. Its translation: CASRAVSSEQYF.

This clone has ten or more counts. The V gene is TRBV7-9, the J gene TRBJ2-7; 8 bases match TRBD1. Germline assignment: CDR1 SEHNR and CDR2 FQNEAQ (reference sequence). This CDR3 is 15 amino acids long. The junction had 11 bases not matched to a gene; V was cut back by 7 bases and J by 3 bases. In DNA, the CDR3 is TGTGCCAGCACCCCCGGTCGGGACAGGAACTACGAGCAGTACTTC. Encoded protein: CASTPGRDRNYEQYF.